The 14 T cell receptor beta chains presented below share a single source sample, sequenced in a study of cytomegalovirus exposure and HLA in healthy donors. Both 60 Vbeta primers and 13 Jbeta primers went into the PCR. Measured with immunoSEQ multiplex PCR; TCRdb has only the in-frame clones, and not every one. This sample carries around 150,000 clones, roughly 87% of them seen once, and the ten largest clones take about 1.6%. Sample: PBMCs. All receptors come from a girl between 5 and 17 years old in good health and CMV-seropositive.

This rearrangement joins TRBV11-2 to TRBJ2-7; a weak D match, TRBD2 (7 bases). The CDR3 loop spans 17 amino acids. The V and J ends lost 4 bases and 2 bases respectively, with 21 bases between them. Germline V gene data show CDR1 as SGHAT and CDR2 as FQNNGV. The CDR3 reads CASSSTDRRGSTYEQYF. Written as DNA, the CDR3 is TGTGCCAGCAGCTCAACCGACAGGCGGGGGTCCACCTACGAGCAGTACTTC.

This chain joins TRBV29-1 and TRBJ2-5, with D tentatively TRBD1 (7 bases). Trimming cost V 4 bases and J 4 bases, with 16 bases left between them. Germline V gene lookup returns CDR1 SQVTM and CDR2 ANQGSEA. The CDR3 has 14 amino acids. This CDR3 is CSVGSGGMRETQYF. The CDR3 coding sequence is TGCAGCGTTGGCTCAGGGGGGATGAGAGAGACCCAGTACTTC.

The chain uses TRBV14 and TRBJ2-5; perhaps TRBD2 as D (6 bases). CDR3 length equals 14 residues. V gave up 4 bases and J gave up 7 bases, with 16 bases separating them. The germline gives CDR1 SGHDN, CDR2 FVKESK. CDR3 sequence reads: CASSPIAARGTQYF. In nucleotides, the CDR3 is TGTGCCAGCAGCCCTATAGCGGCTCGCGGGACCCAGTACTTC.

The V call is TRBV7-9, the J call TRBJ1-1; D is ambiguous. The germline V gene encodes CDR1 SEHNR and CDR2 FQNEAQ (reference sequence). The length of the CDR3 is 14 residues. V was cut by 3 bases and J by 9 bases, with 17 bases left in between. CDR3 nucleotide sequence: TGTGCCAGCAGCTTGGCCGTTTCGGGGTTGAAAGCTTTCTTT. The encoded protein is CASSLAVSGLKAFF.

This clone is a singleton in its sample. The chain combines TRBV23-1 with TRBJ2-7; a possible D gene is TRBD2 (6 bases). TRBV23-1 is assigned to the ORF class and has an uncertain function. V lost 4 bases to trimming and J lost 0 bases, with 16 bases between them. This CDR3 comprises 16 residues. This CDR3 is CASSPDPGLDSYEQYF. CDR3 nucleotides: TGCGCCAGCAGTCCCGACCCGGGACTGGACTCCTACGAGCAGTACTTC.

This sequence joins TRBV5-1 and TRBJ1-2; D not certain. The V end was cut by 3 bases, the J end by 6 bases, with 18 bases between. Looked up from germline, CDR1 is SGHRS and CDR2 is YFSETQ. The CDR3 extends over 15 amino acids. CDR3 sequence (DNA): TGCGCCAGCAGCTCGGGAGGGCGTGGTGGGGATGGCTACACCTTC. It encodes CASSSGGRGGDGYTF. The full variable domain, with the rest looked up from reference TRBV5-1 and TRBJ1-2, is KAGVTQTPRYLIKTRGQQVTLSCSPISGHRSVSWYQQTPGQGLQFLFEYFSETQRNKGNFPGRFSGRQFSNSRSEMNVSTLELGDSALYLCASSSGGRGGDGYTFGSGTRLTVV.

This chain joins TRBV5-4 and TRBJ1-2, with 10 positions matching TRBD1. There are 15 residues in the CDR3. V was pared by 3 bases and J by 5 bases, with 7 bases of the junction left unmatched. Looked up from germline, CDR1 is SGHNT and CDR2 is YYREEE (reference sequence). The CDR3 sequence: CASSSGTGAEYGYTF. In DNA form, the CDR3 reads TGTGCCAGCAGCTCAGGGACAGGGGCGGAGTATGGCTACACCTTC.

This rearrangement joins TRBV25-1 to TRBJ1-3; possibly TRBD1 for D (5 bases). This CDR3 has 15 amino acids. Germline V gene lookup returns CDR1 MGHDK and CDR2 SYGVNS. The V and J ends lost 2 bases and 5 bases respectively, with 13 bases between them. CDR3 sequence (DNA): TGTGCCAGCAGTGAAGGGAGGAGGGGTCGAAACACCATATATTTT. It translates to CASSEGRRGRNTIYF.

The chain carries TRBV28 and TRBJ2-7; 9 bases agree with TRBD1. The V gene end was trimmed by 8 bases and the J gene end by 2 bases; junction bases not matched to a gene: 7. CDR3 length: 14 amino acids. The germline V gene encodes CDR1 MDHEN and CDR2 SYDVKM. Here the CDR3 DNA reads TGTGCCAGCCATTACAGGGGGCGACCCTACGAGCAGTACTTC. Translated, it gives CASHYRGRPYEQYF.

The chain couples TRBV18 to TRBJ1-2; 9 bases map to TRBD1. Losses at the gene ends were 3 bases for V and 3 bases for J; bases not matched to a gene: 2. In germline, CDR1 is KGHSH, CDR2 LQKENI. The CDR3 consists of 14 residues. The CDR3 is CASSPDRGHYGYTF. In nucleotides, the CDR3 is TGTGCCAGCTCACCGGACAGGGGACACTATGGCTACACCTTC.

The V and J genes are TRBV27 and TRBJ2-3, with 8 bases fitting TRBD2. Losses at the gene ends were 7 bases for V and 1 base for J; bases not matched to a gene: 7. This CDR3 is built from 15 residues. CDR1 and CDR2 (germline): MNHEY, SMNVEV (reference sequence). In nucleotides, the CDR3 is TGTGCCAGCATAGCTACTAGCGGTGGCACAGATACGCAGTATTTT. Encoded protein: CASIATSGGTDTQYF.

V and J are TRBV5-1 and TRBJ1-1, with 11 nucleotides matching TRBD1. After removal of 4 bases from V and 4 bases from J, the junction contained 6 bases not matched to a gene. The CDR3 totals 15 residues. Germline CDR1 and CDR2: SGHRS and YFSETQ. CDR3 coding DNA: TGCGCCAGCAGCCCCGGGACAGGGGGAAGCACTGAAGCTTTCTTT. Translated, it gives CASSPGTGGSTEAFF.

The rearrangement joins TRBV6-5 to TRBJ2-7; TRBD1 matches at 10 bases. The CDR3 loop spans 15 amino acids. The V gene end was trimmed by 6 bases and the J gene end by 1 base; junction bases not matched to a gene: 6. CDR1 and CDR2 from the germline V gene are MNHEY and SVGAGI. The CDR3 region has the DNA TGTGCCAGCAGAAGACAGGGGGCCAAATCCTACGAGCAGTACTTC. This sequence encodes CASRRQGAKSYEQYF.

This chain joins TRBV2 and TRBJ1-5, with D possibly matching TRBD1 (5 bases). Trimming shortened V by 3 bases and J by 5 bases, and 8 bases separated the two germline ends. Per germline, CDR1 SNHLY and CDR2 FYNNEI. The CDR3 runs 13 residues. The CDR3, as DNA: TGTGCCAGCAGTGACAGGGTTGATCAGCCCCAGCATTTT. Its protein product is CASSDRVDQPQHF.